The rows below give T cell receptor beta chains drawn from one sample of a study of blood T cell repertoires in COVID-19. Clones were read by immunoSEQ multiplex PCR, and TCRdb kept only the in-frame ones, dropping some. This table has around 150,000 clones, 80% appearing once. Sequencing was done on a sample of PBMCs or T cells enriched from blood (not recorded which). Every receptor here comes from a man aged 35 to 55 who had recovered from COVID-19. The CDR3 runs from the conserved cysteine through the conserved F or W. The D gene is left open where the match is weak. Clone size is stated in some rows and not others, as once, few, many or a class when expanded.

V: TRBV11-2
D: TRBD1
size: NA
J: TRBJ1-6
DNA: TGTGCCAGCAGCTTAGGGACAGGAGCACCCCTCCACTTT
CDR3: CASSLGTGAPLHF

V: TRBV18
D: NA
size: NA
J: TRBJ2-1
DNA: TGTGCCAGCTCACCATCCGGCAATGAGCAGTTCTTC
CDR3: CASSPSGNEQFF

V: TRBV2
D: NA
size: NA
J: TRBJ2-1
DNA: TGTGCCAGCAGGCTGGACAGTCCATCCAATGAGCAGTTCTTC
CDR3: CASRLDSPSNEQFF

V: TRBV7-6
D: NA
size: NA
J: TRBJ2-2
DNA: TGTGCCAGCAGCTTAGACTTGCGGGAGCTGTTTTTT
CDR3: CASSLDLRELFF

V: TRBV6-5
D: TRBD1
size: NA
J: TRBJ1-2
DNA: TGTGCCAGCAGAGAGGGACAGGGATATGGCTACACCTTC
CDR3: CASREGQGYGYTF

V: TRBV24-1
D: TRBD1
size: once
J: TRBJ2-5
DNA: TGTGCCACCAGTGATTGGGGACAGGGGAGGGAGACCCAGTACTTC
CDR3: CATSDWGQGRETQYF

V: TRBV2
D: NA
size: NA
J: TRBJ2-7
DNA: TGTGCCAGCAGTGAAGGGCCCAGAGGACTCGTCCCCTACGAGCAGTACTTC
CDR3: CASSEGPRGLVPYEQYF

V: TRBV11-2
D: NA
size: NA
J: TRBJ1-6
DNA: TGTGCCAGCAGCTTCAGCTGGGCAGGGTCAAGGTCACCCCTCCACTTT
CDR3: CASSFSWAGSRSPLHF

V: TRBV18
D: NA
size: few
J: TRBJ2-3
DNA: TGTGCCAGCTCACCAGGGAGCCCAGATACGCAGTATTTT
CDR3: CASSPGSPDTQYF

V: TRBV6-1
D: NA
size: few
J: TRBJ1-5
DNA: TGTGCCAGCAGTGAAAAGGACTCTAGCAATCAGCCCCAGCATTTT
CDR3: CASSEKDSSNQPQHF

V: TRBV21-1
D: NA
size: few
J: TRBJ2-3
DNA: TGTGCCAGCAGCAAATGGGGATTTCTAGCGCAAGTCACAGATACGCAGTATTTT
CDR3: CASSKWGFLAQVTDTQYF

V: TRBV7-9
D: NA
size: NA
J: TRBJ1-1
DNA: TGTGCCAGCACCCGCGGCGGTAGGACTGAAGCTTTCTTT
CDR3: CASTRGGRTEAFF

V: TRBV7-2
D: TRBD2
size: NA
J: TRBJ2-7
DNA: TGTGCCAGCAGCGTTGGACTAGCGGGGAGGTCCTACGAGCAGTACTTC
CDR3: CASSVGLAGRSYEQYF

V: TRBV19
D: TRBD1
size: NA
J: TRBJ1-2
DNA: TGTGCCAGTAGTCCCCGGGACAGCCGTAACTATGGCTACACCTTC
CDR3: CASSPRDSRNYGYTF

V: TRBV3-1/TRBV3-2
D: NA
size: NA
J: TRBJ2-2
DNA: TGTGCCAGCAGTTCCTCAAGGATCGCGGGCACCGGGGAGCTGTTTTTT
CDR3: CASSSSRIAGTGELFF

V: TRBV21-1
D: NA
size: few
J: TRBJ1-4
DNA: TGTGCCAGCTCCTGGGAGTTCCGAGGGGAAAAACTGTTTTTT
CDR3: CASSWEFRGEKLFF

V: TRBV29-1
D: NA
size: NA
J: TRBJ1-1
DNA: TGCAGCGTTGGCATAGTTCAGATAGCGAACACTGAAGCTTTCTTT
CDR3: CSVGIVQIANTEAFF

V: TRBV18
D: NA
size: NA
J: TRBJ2-3
DNA: TGTGCCAGCTCACCACGAGGGGATACGCAGTATTTT
CDR3: CASSPRGDTQYF

V: TRBV15
D: TRBD1
size: NA
J: TRBJ2-7
DNA: TGTGCCACCAAGCTAGATAACAGGGGCCTCGACGAGCAGTACTTC
CDR3: CATKLDNRGLDEQYF

V: TRBV2
D: NA
size: few
J: TRBJ1-4
DNA: TGTGCCAGCAGTTTGAACGGCAGGGGAAATGAAAAACTGTTTTTT
CDR3: CASSLNGRGNEKLFF

V: TRBV7-2
D: TRBD2
size: NA
J: TRBJ2-3
DNA: TGTGCCAGCAGCTTAGTAGCGGGGAGGGAAGATACGCAGTATTTT
CDR3: CASSLVAGREDTQYF

V: TRBV9
D: NA
size: NA
J: TRBJ1-1
DNA: TGTGCCAGCAGCGTAGCTACCAGGTCAGGTACTGAAGCTTTCTTT
CDR3: CASSVATRSGTEAFF

V: TRBV9
D: NA
size: NA
J: TRBJ2-3
DNA: TGTGCCAGCAGCGTAGGTCGGTTCACAGATACGCAGTATTTT
CDR3: CASSVGRFTDTQYF

V: TRBV21-1
D: NA
size: NA
J: TRBJ2-3
DNA: TGTGCCAGCAGCCAGCGGGGCACAGATACGCAGTATTTT
CDR3: CASSQRGTDTQYF

V: TRBV30
D: TRBD1
size: NA
J: TRBJ2-3
DNA: TGTGCCTGGAGTGTAATAGGGGGCGGCACAGATACGCAGTATTTT
CDR3: CAWSVIGGGTDTQYF

V: TRBV7-6
D: NA
size: once
J: TRBJ2-1
DNA: TGTGCCAGCAGCTTAGTTCCGGCCGGGGAGCAGTTCTTC
CDR3: CASSLVPAGEQFF

V: TRBV5-4
D: NA
size: NA
J: TRBJ2-5
DNA: TGTGCCAGCAGCTTATCAAATCAAGAGACCCAGTACTTC
CDR3: CASSLSNQETQYF

V: TRBV4-1
D: TRBD1
size: NA
J: TRBJ1-2
DNA: TGCGCCAGCAGCCGAACAGGACAGGGGTTCGGGGGCTACACCTTC
CDR3: CASSRTGQGFGGYTF

V: TRBV2
D: NA
size: NA
J: TRBJ2-2
DNA: TGTGCCAGCAACCGTCCGGGGACCGGGGAGCTGTTTTTT
CDR3: CASNRPGTGELFF

V: TRBV4-1
D: TRBD2
size: NA
J: TRBJ2-3
DNA: TGCGCCAGCAGCCAAGGGCGGGGGACCACAGATACGCAGTATTTT
CDR3: CASSQGRGTTDTQYF

V: TRBV29-1
D: NA
size: NA
J: TRBJ1-1
DNA: TGCAGCGTTGGCGGGGGGGGGAACACTGAAGCTTTCTTT
CDR3: CSVGGGGNTEAFF

V: TRBV13
D: TRBD1
size: NA
J: TRBJ1-1
DNA: TGTGCCAGCAGCGTGGACCGGGACAGGGCCATGAACACTGAAGCTTTCTTT
CDR3: CASSVDRDRAMNTEAFF

V: TRBV3-1/TRBV3-2
D: TRBD2
size: few
J: TRBJ2-3
DNA: TGTGCCAGCAGCCAAGCGGCGGGGGTCCCAGATACGCAGTATTTT
CDR3: CASSQAAGVPDTQYF

V: TRBV7-6
D: TRBD2
size: NA
J: TRBJ2-5
DNA: TGTGCCAGCAGCCTTACCGTAGCGGGGCGGAGGGAGACCCAGTACTTC
CDR3: CASSLTVAGRRETQYF

V: TRBV19
D: NA
size: NA
J: TRBJ1-2
DNA: TGTGCCAGTAGACCGCAAACGTCCTGGGGGGTAACCTTC
CDR3: CASRPQTSWGVTF

V: TRBV29-1
D: TRBD1
size: NA
J: TRBJ2-2
DNA: TGCAGCGGCCGTTCGGGACAGACCGGGGAGCTGTTTTTT
CDR3: CSGRSGQTGELFF

V: TRBV19
D: NA
size: NA
J: TRBJ2-1
DNA: TGTGCCAGTAGTATACAGGACACGCGATACAATGAGCAGTTCTTC
CDR3: CASSIQDTRYNEQFF

V: TRBV6-5
D: TRBD1
size: NA
J: TRBJ2-7
DNA: TGTGCCAGCAGGGCCGGGACAGGGATTTTCTACGAGCAGTACTTC
CDR3: CASRAGTGIFYEQYF

V: TRBV10-1
D: NA
size: NA
J: TRBJ2-3
DNA: TGCGCCAGCAAAGCGGAGATCACAGATACGCAGTATTTT
CDR3: CASKAEITDTQYF

V: TRBV3-1/TRBV3-2
D: NA
size: NA
J: TRBJ2-2
DNA: TGTGCCAGCAGCCGGACTATTCCCGGGGAGCTGTTTTTT
CDR3: CASSRTIPGELFF

V: TRBV19
D: NA
size: NA
J: TRBJ2-6
DNA: TGTGCCAGTAATGAGGGTGGGGCTGGGGCCAACGTCCTGACTTTC
CDR3: CASNEGGAGANVLTF

V: TRBV18
D: NA
size: NA
J: TRBJ1-3
DNA: TGTGCCAGCTCCCTCGTGTCTGGAAACACCATATATTTT
CDR3: CASSLVSGNTIYF

V: TRBV5-4
D: NA
size: NA
J: TRBJ1-6
DNA: TGTGCCAGCAGCCGGGACATTAGCTCCTATAATTCACCCCTCCACTTT
CDR3: CASSRDISSYNSPLHF

V: TRBV7-6
D: NA
size: few
J: TRBJ2-3
DNA: TGTGCCAGCAGGGACTTCCACCCAGATACGCAGTATTTT
CDR3: CASRDFHPDTQYF

V: TRBV3-1/TRBV3-2
D: NA
size: NA
J: TRBJ1-5
DNA: TGTGCCAGCAGCCAAGGCGCGGGGAATCAGCCCCAGCATTTT
CDR3: CASSQGAGNQPQHF

V: TRBV6-5
D: NA
size: NA
J: TRBJ1-5
DNA: TGTGCCAGCAGTTATAGCAGCAATCAGCCCCAGCATTTT
CDR3: CASSYSSNQPQHF

V: TRBV10-3
D: TRBD1
size: NA
J: TRBJ2-7
DNA: TGTGCCATCAGTGATTGGGACAGGGGGCGCGAGCAGTACTTC
CDR3: CAISDWDRGREQYF

V: TRBV3-1/TRBV3-2
D: TRBD2
size: many
J: TRBJ2-3
DNA: TGTGCCAGCAGCCCCGGGGGGGGCAGTTCAGATACGCAGTATTTT
CDR3: CASSPGGGSSDTQYF